This is a list of T cell receptor beta chains from one sample in a study of shared clonotypes between healthy human individuals. Sequenced by immunoSEQ multiplex PCR; TCRdb stores in-frame clones only, minus some. This sample carries over 850,000 clones, more than 75% of them seen once, and the ten largest clones take approximately 0.5%. Sequencing was done on a sample of memory CD4+ T cells from PBMCs. The receptors stem from a man younger than 35 in good health. Some clones in this sample may be carry-over from other donors' samples. Each CDR3 is given with its conserved first and last residue.

v_call	j_call	cdr3_aa
TRBV7-3	TRBJ2-1	CASSMGLAYNEQFF
TRBV18	TRBJ1-5	CASSPPGRSGHQPQHF
TRBV10-3	TRBJ1-4	CAISTGLTTNEKLFF
TRBV5-4	TRBJ2-7	CASREGLAGGEQYF
TRBV28	TRBJ2-1	CASRIDRGGNEQFF
TRBV27	TRBJ2-3	CAPSVGASGSTDTQYF
TRBV4-2	TRBJ2-7	CASSQAQTGGAYEQYF
TRBV10-3	TRBJ2-7	CAISGLAGGTYEQYF
TRBV28	TRBJ1-2	CASRPRTGGYGYTF
TRBV28	TRBJ2-5	CASRLGTGKRGGAQETQYF
TRBV28	TRBJ2-1	CASSLSSGRLQFF
TRBV28	TRBJ1-1	CASSSLGDRRGNTEAFF
TRBV5-5	TRBJ2-6	CASSFLRAGANVLTF
TRBV30	TRBJ2-3	CAWSRLRTDTQYF
TRBV11-2	TRBJ2-2	CAGRAGQVTGELFF
TRBV2	TRBJ2-2	CASKWTSNGELFF
TRBV19	TRBJ1-5	CASSIIAGGGQPQHF
TRBV27	TRBJ1-1	CASSERDNEAFF
TRBV19	TRBJ1-2	CASSMDGSYGGYTF
TRBV5-6	TRBJ2-1	CASSLVTSGNNEQFF
TRBV18	TRBJ2-7	CASSPTSGRAEQYF
TRBV30	TRBJ1-4	CAWKWGEKLFF
TRBV18	TRBJ1-2	CASSPLGTDPRDGYTF
TRBV7-6	TRBJ1-5	CASSPGTENQPQHF
TRBV20-1	TRBJ1-2	CSARKGVGYTF
TRBV6-5	TRBJ2-7	CASTQWEEFEQYF
TRBV5-1	TRBJ2-7	CASSFGSSGSSYEQYF
TRBV2	TRBJ1-4	CASRTIPREKLFF
TRBV30	TRBJ2-3	CAWSVITDTQYF
TRBV10-3	TRBJ1-1	CAISEDRMNTEAFF
TRBV13	TRBJ1-1	CASSSRAAKAFF
TRBV27	TRBJ2-3	CASSPGTSGRGDTQYF
TRBV29-1	TRBJ2-1	CSVRTSGRVSSYNEQFF
TRBV28	TRBJ1-5	CASSLMAGGARNQPQHF
TRBV9	TRBJ1-2	CASSVGEKNGYTF
TRBV6-5	TRBJ2-3	CASSYPTSGSTDTQYF
TRBV30	TRBJ2-7	CAWNTLGGEQYF
TRBV5-4	TRBJ1-2	CASSRRIDRGYGYTF
TRBV7-2	TRBJ1-3	CASSADTGLPIYF
TRBV9	TRBJ2-1	CASSVAGRATHNEQFF
TRBV6-1	TRBJ1-5	CASSVNQGDQPQHF
TRBV7-2	TRBJ2-2	CASSVQANTGELFF
TRBV19	TRBJ2-1	CASSMGTGGTPNEQFF
TRBV18	TRBJ2-3	CASSPFKVQATDTQYF
TRBV18	TRBJ1-1	CASSPSRTYTEAFF
TRBV5-1	TRBJ2-5	CASSWQGQGQETQYF
TRBV28	TRBJ1-4	CASSFQGANEKLFF
TRBV7-8	TRBJ2-7	CASSPRQGPAYEQYF
TRBV30	TRBJ2-7	CAWSVVVVPRGFSYEQYF
TRBV5-1	TRBJ2-1	CASSLDLAGRGNEQFF